This T cell receptor (beta chain) came from a study of CD8+ T cells in alopecia areata. Once RNA had been extracted, it was reverse transcribed into cDNA to act as the sequencing template. Generated by immunoSEQ multiplex PCR, the TCRdb table keeps only in-frame clones and is missing some. The sample records roughly 150,000 clones, around 54% being singletons. Germline CDR1 reads MNHEY; CDR2 reads SVGAGI. The CDR3 is 11 amino acids. Trimming took off 5 bases at V and 10 bases at J, with 11 bases between the two ends. The rearrangement joins TRBV6-5 to TRBJ1-1; possible D gene TRBD1, 6 bases. This clonotype was obtained from a human donor in good health. The material sequenced was CD4+ T cells sorted from blood. The CDR3 DNA reads TGTGCCAGCAGTCACGGACAGAGAGCTTTCTTT. It encodes CASSHGQRAFF.